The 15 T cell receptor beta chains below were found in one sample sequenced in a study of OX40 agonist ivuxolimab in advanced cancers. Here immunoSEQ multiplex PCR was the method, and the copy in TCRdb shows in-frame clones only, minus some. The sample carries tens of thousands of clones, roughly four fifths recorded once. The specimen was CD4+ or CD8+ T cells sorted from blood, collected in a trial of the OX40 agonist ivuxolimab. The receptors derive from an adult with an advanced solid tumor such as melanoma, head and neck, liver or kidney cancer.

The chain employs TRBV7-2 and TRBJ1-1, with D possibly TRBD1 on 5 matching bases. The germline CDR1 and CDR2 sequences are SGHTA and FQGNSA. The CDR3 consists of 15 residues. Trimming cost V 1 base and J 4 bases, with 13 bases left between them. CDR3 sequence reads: CASSLDQAGGTEAFF. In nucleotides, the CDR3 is TGTGCCAGCAGCTTAGATCAGGCTGGGGGCACTGAAGCTTTCTTT.

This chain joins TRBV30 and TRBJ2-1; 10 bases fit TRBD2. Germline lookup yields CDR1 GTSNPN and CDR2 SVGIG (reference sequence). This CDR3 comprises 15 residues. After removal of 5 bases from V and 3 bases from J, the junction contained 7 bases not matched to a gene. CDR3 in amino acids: CAWGSGGAGYNEQFF. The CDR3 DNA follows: TGTGCCTGGGGAAGCGGGGGGGCCGGCTACAATGAGCAGTTCTTC.

The CDR3 DNA is TGTGCCTGGAGTCCCATAGGGGGACTAGCGGGACCGCAAGAGACCCAGTACTTC. Its protein product is CAWSPIGGLAGPQETQYF. V gene TRBV30 combines with J gene TRBJ2-5; the match to TRBD2 covers 13 bases. Trimming removed 2 bases from V and 2 bases from J; junction bases left unmatched: 11. The CDR3 has 18 amino acids. Germline assignment: CDR1 GTSNPN and CDR2 SVGIG (reference sequence).

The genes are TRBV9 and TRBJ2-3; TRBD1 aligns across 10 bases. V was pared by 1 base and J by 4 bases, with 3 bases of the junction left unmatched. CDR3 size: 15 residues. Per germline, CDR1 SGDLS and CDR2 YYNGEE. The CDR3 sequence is CASSVRQGAPDTQYF. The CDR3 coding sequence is TGTGCCAGCAGCGTAAGACAGGGGGCGCCAGATACGCAGTATTTT.

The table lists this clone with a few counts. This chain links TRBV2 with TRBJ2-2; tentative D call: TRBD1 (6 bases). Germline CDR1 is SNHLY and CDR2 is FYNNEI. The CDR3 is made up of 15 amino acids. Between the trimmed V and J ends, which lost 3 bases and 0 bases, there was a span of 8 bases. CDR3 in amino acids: CASSEGAPNTGELFF. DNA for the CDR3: TGTGCCAGCAGTGAGGGGGCCCCGAACACCGGGGAGCTGTTTTTT. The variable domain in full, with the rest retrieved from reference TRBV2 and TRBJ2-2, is EPEVTQTPSHQVTQMGQEVILRCVPISNHLYFYWYRQILGQKVEFLVSFYNNEISEKSEIFDDQFSVERPDGSNFTLKIRSTKLEDSAMYFCASSEGAPNTGELFFGEGSRLTVL.

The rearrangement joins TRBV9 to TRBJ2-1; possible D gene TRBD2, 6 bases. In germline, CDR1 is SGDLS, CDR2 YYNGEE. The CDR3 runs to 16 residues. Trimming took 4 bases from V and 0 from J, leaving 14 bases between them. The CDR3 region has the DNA TGTGCCAGCAGCCCGAGGACTACGAGCTCCTACAATGAGCAGTTCTTC. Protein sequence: CASSPRTTSSYNEQFF.

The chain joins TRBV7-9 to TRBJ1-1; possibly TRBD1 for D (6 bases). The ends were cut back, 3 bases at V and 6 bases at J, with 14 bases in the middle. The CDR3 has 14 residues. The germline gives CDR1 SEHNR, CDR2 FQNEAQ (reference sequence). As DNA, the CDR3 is TGTGCCAGCAGCTTCTCCGGGGGGCCCCCTGAAGCTTTCTTT. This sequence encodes CASSFSGGPPEAFF.

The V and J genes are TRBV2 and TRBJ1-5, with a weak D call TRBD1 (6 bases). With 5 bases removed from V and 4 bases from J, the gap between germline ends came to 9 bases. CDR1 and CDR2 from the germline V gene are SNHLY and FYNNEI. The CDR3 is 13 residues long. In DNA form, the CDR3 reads TGTGCCAGCAGTCAAACAGGGAATCAGCCCCAGCATTTT. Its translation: CASSQTGNQPQHF.

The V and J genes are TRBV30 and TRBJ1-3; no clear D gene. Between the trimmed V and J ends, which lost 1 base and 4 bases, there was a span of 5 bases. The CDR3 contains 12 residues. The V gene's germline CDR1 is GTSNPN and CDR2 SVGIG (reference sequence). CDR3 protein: CAWSEPGNTIYF. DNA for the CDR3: TGTGCCTGGAGTGAGCCCGGAAACACCATATATTTT. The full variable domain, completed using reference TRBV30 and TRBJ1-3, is SQTIHQWPATLVQPVGSPLSLECTVEGTSNPNLYWYRQAAGRGLQLLFYSVGIGQISSEVPQNLSASRPQDRQFILSSKKLLLSDSGFYLCAWSEPGNTIYFGEGSWLTVV.

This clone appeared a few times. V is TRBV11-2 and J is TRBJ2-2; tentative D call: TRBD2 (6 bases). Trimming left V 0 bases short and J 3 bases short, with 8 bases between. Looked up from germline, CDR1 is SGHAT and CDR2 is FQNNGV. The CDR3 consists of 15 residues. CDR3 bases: TGTGCCAGCAGCTTAGAGGGGGGTCACACCGGGGAGCTGTTTTTT. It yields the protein CASSLEGGHTGELFF.

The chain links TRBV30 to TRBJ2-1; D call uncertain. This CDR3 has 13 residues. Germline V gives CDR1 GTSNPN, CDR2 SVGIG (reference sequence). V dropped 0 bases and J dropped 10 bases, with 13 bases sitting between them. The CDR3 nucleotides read TGTGCCTGGAGTGTAACCGCGACTGGGGAGCAGTTCTTC. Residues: CAWSVTATGEQFF.

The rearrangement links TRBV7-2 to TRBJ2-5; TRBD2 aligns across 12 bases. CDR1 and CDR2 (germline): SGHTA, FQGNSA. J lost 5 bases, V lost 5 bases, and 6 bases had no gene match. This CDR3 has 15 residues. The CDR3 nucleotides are TGTGCCAGCAGCCTAACTAGCGGGGGGAGGGAGACCCAGTACTTC. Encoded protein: CASSLTSGGRETQYF.

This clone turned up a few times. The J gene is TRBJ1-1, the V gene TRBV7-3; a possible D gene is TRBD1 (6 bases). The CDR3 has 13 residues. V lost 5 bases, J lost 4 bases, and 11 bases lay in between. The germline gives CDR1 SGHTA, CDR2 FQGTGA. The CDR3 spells CASSAQGTTEAFF. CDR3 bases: TGTGCCAGCAGCGCACAGGGTACCACTGAAGCTTTCTTT.

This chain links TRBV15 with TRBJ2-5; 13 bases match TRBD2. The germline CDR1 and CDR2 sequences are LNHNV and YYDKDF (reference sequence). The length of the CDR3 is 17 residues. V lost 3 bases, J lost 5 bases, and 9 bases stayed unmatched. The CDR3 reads CATSSALAGGARETQYF. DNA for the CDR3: TGTGCCACCAGCAGTGCACTAGCGGGGGGGGCCAGGGAGACCCAGTACTTC.

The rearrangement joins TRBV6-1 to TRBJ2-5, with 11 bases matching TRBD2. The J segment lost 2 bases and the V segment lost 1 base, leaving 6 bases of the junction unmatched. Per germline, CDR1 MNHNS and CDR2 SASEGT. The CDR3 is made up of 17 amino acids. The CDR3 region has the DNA TGTGCCAGCAGTGAAGAACTAGCGGGGGCGCCACAAGAGACCCAGTACTTC. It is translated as CASSEELAGAPQETQYF.